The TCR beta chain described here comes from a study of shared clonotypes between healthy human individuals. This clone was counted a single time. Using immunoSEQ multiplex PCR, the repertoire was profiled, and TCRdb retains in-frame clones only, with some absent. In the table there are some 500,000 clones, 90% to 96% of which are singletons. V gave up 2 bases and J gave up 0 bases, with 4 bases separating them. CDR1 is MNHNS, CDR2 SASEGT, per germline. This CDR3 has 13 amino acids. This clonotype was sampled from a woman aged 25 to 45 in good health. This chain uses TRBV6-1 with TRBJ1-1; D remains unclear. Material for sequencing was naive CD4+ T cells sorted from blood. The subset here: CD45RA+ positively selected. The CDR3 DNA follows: TGTGCCAGCAGTGAAAACGTGAACACTGAAGCTTTCTTT. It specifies CASSENVNTEAFF.